This T cell receptor beta chain was captured in a study of T-cell memory formation after mild COVID-19. Study-level background: Each donor largely had its own TCR clusters.

Between the trimmed V and J ends, which lost 1 base and 2 bases, there was a span of 8 bases. Per the germline V gene, CDR1 is SGHTA and CDR2 is FQGNSA. The CDR3 length is 15 residues. This clonotype was counted ten times or more. Barcoded TCR alpha and TCR beta cDNA libraries with UMIs came from 5'RACE using constant-segment primers. TCRdb processed the 5' RACE reads anew with MiXCR; each CDR3 protein has one entry. The sample consists of 280,000 or so distinct CDR3 sequences, around 8% of them appearing once. Material: PBMCs or a T cell subset sorted from them (not recorded which). The clonotype comes from a man aged 18 to 29 who had mild COVID-19 (a few samples of this study predate the infection). Cell type and time point are not known. The chain employs TRBV7-2 and TRBJ2-2; D is ambiguous. The CDR3 is CASSLGAVNTGELFF. DNA for the CDR3: TGTGCCAGCAGCTTAGGGGCAGTTAACACCGGGGAGCTGTTTTTT. The full variable domain, completed using reference TRBV7-2 and TRBJ2-2, is GAGVSQSPSNKVTEKGKDVELRCDPISGHTALYWYRQSLGQGLEFLIYFQGNSAPDKSGLPSDRFSAERTGGSVSTLTIQRTQQEDSAVYLCASSLGAVNTGELFFGEGSRLTVL.